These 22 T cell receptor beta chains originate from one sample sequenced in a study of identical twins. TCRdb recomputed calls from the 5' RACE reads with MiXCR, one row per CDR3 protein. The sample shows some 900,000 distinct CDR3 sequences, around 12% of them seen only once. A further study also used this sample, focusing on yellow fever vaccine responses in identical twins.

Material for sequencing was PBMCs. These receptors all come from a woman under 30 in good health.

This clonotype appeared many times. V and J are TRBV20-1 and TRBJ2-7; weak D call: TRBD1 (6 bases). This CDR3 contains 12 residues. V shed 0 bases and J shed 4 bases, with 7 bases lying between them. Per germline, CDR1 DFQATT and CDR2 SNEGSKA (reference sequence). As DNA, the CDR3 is TGCAGTGCTAGAGATGACAGGTACGAGCAGTACGTC. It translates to CSARDDRYEQYV.

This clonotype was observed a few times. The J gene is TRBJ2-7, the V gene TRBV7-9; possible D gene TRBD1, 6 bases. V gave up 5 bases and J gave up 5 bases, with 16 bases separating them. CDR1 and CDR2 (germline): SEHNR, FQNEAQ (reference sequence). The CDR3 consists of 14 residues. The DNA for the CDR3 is TGTGCCAGCAGCCAAAACAGGGATGCCCACGAGCAGTACGTC. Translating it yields CASSQNRDAHEQYV.

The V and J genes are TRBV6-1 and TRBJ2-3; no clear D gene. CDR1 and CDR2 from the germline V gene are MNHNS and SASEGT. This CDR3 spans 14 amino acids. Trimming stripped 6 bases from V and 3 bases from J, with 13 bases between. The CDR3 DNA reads TGTGCCAGCAGATCTGCAGTGGGGACAGATACGCAGTATTTT. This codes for CASRSAVGTDTQYF.

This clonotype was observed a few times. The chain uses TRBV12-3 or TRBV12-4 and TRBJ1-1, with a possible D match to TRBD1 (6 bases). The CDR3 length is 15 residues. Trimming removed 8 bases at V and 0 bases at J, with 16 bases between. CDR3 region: CASGLTGGMNTEAFF. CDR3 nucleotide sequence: TGTGCCAGCGGGCTGACAGGAGGTATGAACACTGAAGCTTTCTTT.

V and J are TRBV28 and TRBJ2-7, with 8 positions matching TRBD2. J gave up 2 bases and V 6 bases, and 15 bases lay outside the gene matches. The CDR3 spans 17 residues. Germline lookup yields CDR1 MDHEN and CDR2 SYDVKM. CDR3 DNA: TGTGCCAGCAGCCTAGGGGGTTCTAGCGGGCGGACCTACGAGCAGTACTTC. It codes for CASSLGGSSGRTYEQYF.

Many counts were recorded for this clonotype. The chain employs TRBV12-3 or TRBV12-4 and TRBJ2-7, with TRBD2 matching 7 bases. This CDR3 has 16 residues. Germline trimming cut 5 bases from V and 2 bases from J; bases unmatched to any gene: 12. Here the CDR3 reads CASSPPSRDYTYEQYF. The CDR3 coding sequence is TGTGCCAGCAGTCCCCCCTCCAGGGACTACACCTACGAGCAGTACTTC.

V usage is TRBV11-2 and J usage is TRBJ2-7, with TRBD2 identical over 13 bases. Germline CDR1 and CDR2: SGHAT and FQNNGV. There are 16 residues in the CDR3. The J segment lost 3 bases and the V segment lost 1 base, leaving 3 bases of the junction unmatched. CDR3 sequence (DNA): TGTGCCAGCAGCTTAGTTACTAGCGGGAGGGTCTACGAGCAGTACTTC. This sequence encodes CASSLVTSGRVYEQYF. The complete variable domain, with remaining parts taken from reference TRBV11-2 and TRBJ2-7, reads EAGVAQSPRYKIIEKRQSVAFWCNPISGHATLYWYQQILGQGPKLLIQFQNNGVVDDSQLPKDRFSAERLKGVDSTLKIQPAKLEDSAVYLCASSLVTSGRVYEQYFGPGTRLTVT.

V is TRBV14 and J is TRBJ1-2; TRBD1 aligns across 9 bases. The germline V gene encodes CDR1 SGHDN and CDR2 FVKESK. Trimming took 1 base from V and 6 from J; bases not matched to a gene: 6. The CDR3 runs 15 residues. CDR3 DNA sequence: TGTGCCAGCAGCCAAGTAGGACAGGGGAGGAATGGCTACACCTTC. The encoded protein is CASSQVGQGRNGYTF.

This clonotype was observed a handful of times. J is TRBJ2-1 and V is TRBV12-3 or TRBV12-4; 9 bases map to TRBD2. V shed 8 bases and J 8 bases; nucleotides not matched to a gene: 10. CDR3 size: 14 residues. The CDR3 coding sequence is TGTGCCAGCTGGTTCGGCGGGGGGGTCGATGAGCAGTTCTTC. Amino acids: CASWFGGGVDEQFF.

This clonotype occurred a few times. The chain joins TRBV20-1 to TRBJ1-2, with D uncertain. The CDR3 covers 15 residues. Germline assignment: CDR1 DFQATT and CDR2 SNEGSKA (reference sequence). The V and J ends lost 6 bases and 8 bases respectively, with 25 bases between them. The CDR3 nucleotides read TGCAGTGCCAACCGCCCCCCGCAGGAGCTTATGGGCTACACCTTC. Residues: CSANRPPQELMGYTF.

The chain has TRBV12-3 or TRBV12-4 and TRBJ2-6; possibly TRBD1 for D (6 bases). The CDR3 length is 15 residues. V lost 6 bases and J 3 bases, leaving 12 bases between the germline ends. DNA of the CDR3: TGTGCCAGCAGCCTACAGGGTGGTGGGGCCAACGTCCTGACTTTC. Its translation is CASSLQGGGANVLTF.

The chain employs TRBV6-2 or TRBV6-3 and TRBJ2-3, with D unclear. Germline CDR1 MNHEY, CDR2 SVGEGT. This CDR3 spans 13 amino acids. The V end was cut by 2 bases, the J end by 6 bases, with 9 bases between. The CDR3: CASSYPVPDTQYF. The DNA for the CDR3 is TGTGCCAGCAGTTACCCTGTACCTGATACGCAGTATTTT.

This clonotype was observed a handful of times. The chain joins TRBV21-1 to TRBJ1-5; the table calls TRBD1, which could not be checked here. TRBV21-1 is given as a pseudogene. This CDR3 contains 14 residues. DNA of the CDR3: TGTGCCAGCAGCAAGAGGACAGGGGGTCAGCCCCAGCATTTT. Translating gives CASSKRTGGQPQHF.

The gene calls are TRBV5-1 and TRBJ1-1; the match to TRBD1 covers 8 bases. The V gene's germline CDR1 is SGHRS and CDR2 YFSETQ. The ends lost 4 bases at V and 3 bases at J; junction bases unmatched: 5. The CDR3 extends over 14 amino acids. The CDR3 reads CASSHGTGDTEAFF. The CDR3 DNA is TGCGCCAGCAGCCACGGGACAGGAGACACTGAAGCTTTCTTT.

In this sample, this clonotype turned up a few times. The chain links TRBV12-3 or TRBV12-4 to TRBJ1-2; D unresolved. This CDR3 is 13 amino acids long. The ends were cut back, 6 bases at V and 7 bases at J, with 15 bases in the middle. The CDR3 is CASSDRPVGGYTF. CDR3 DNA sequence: TGTGCCAGCAGCGATCGGCCGGTTGGTGGCTACACCTTC.

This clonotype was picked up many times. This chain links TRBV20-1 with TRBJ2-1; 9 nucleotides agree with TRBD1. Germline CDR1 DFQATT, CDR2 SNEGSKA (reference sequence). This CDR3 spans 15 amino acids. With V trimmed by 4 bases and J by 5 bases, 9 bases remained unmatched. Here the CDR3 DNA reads TGCAGTGCTACCTCGTGGGGACAGGGAGACAATGAGCAGTTCTTC. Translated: CSATSWGQGDNEQFF.

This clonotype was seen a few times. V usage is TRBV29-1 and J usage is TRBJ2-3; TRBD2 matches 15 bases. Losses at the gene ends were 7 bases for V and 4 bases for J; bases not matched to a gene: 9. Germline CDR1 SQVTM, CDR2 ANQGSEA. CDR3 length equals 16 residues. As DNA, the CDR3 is TGCAGCGCTCAAGGACTAGCGGGAGGGTCACCAGATACGCAGTATTTT. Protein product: CSAQGLAGGSPDTQYF.

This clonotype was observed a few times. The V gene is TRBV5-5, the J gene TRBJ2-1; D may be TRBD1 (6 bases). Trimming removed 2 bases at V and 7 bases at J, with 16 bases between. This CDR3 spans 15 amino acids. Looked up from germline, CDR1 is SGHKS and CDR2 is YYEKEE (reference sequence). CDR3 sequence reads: CASSFGQGSGNEQFF. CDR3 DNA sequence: TGTGCCAGCAGCTTTGGGCAGGGGTCGGGGAATGAGCAGTTCTTC.

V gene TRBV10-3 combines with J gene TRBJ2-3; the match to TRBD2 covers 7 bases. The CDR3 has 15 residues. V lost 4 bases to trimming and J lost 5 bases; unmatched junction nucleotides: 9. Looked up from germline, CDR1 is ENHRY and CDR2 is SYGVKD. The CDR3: CAISAQPGGEDTQYF. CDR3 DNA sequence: TGTGCCATCAGTGCCCAGCCGGGGGGAGAAGATACGCAGTATTTT.

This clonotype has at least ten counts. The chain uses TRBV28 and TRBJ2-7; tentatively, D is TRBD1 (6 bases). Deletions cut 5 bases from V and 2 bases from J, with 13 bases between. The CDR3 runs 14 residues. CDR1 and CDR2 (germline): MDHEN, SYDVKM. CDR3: CASSVQGGPYEQYV. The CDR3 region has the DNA TGTGCCAGCAGTGTACAGGGCGGACCCTACGAGCAGTACGTC.

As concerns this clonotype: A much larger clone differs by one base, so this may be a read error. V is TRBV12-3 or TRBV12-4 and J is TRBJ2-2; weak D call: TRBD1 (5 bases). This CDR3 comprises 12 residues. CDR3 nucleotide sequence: TGTGCCGGCAGGGCCTCTTCCGGGGAGCTGTTTTTT. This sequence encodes CAGRASSGELFF.

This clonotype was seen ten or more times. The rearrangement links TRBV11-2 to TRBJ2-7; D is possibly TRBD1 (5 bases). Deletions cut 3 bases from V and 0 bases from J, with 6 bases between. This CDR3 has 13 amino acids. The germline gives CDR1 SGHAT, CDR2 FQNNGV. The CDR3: CASSFQGSYEQYF. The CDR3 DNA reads TGTGCCAGCAGCTTCCAGGGCTCCTACGAGCAGTACTTC.